Below are 25 T cell receptor beta chains sequenced from a single sample in a study of T cell repertoires in cytomegalovirus infection. TCRdb used MiXCR to reprocess the reads, holding one entry per CDR3 protein. The sample holds 550,000 to 850,000 distinct CDR3 sequences, around a third seen once. The antigens of these receptors remain unknown. The sequenced sample was cultured PBMCs, obtained from culture after CMV antigen stimulation. The receptor source for this set is a human donor in good health (CMV status not recorded). Some clones in this sample may be carry-over from other donors' samples.

This clonotype was observed a few times. V is TRBV4-1 and J is TRBJ2-1, with D possibly TRBD2 on 5 matching bases. Germline V gene sequence: CDR1 MGHRA, CDR2 YSYEKL. V lost 0 bases to trimming and J lost 7 bases, with 10 bases between them. The CDR3 is 14 residues long. The CDR3 reads CASSQDLDYNEQFF. CDR3 nucleotide sequence: TGCGCCAGCAGCCAAGATCTTGACTATAATGAGCAGTTCTTC.

The rearrangement uses TRBV6-6 and TRBJ2-7; D not certain. Germline V gives CDR1 MNHNY, CDR2 SVGAGI (reference sequence). The V end lost 6 bases, the J end lost 1 base, and 10 bases lay between the germline ends. The length of the CDR3 is 13 residues. In DNA form, the CDR3 reads TGTGCCAGCAGAGAAAGAGCGTCCTACGAGCAGTACTTC. Translation gives CASRERASYEQYF.

The chain has TRBV2 and TRBJ2-5, with TRBD2 matching over 12 bases. There are 16 residues in the CDR3. CDR1 and CDR2 from the germline V gene are SNHLY and FYNNEI. The J segment lost 1 base and the V segment lost 6 bases, leaving 6 bases of the junction unmatched. The CDR3 loop is CASRRLAGAPQETQYF. CDR3 nucleotide sequence: TGTGCCAGCAGGAGACTAGCGGGAGCCCCCCAAGAGACCCAGTACTTC.

This clonotype was seen more than once but under ten times. This chain links TRBV7-8 with TRBJ2-3, with TRBD1 identical over 9 bases. Germline trimming cut 3 bases from V and 2 bases from J; bases unmatched to any gene: 12. Germline assignment: CDR1 SGHVS and CDR2 FQNEAQ. This CDR3 comprises 18 residues. As DNA, the CDR3 is TGTGCCAGCAGCTTCCCTCACCCCCGGGACAGGGACACAGATACGCAGTATTTT. It specifies CASSFPHPRDRDTDTQYF. Looking up the rest from reference TRBV7-8 and TRBJ2-3 gives the full variable domain: GAGVSQSPRYKVAKRGQDVALRCDPISGHVSLFWYQQALGQGPEFLTYFQNEAQLDKSGLPSDRFFAERPEGSVSTLKIQRTQQEDSAVYLCASSFPHPRDRDTDTQYFGPGTRLTVL.

CDR3 sequence: CSALAPSYEQYF. CDR3 DNA sequence: TGCAGCGCCCTGGCGCCCTCCTACGAGCAGTACTTC. V is TRBV29-1 and J is TRBJ2-7; D call uncertain. The CDR3 is made up of 12 amino acids. In germline, CDR1 is SQVTM, CDR2 ANQGSEA. V was cut by 7 bases and J by 0 bases, with 10 bases left in between.

The chain joins TRBV6-6 to TRBJ2-5; no clear D. Per the germline V gene, CDR1 is MNHNY and CDR2 is SVGAGI (reference sequence). This CDR3 has 15 residues. V lost 1 base to trimming and J lost 2 bases, with 11 bases between them. The CDR3 reads CASSYWDDPQETQYF. CDR3 DNA sequence: TGTGCCAGCAGTTACTGGGATGACCCGCAAGAGACCCAGTACTTC.

In this sample, this clonotype turned up a few times. The chain couples TRBV9 to TRBJ1-1, with 9 bases identical to TRBD1. J lost 5 bases, V lost 3 bases, and 14 bases had no gene match. In germline, CDR1 is SGDLS, CDR2 YYNGEE. This CDR3 contains 17 residues. CDR3 amino acids: CASSGSPGQGFYTEAFF. CDR3 nucleotide sequence: TGTGCCAGCAGCGGCTCCCCGGGACAGGGATTCTATACTGAAGCTTTCTTT. The variable domain in full, completed from reference TRBV9 and TRBJ1-1, reads DSGVTQTPKHLITATGQRVTLRCSPRSGDLSVYWYQQSLDQGLQFLIQYYNGEERAKGNILERFSAQQFPDLHSELNLSSLELGDSALYFCASSGSPGQGFYTEAFFGQGTRLTVV.

This clonotype was observed a few times. The chain joins TRBV7-2 to TRBJ2-1; no reliable D call. The V end lost 1 base, the J end lost 9 bases, and 7 bases lay between the germline ends. The CDR3 has 12 residues. Germline-derived CDR1 and CDR2 are SGHTA and FQGNSA. CDR3 coding DNA: TGTGCCAGCAGCTTAGATCTGGGTGAGCAGTTCTTC. Translated, it gives CASSLDLGEQFF.

On this clonotype itself: Sequence at one end of the junction differs from germline and may be a read error. V usage is TRBV12-3 or TRBV12-4 and J usage is TRBJ1-6; D is unresolved. The CDR3 is made up of 13 amino acids. The CDR3 spells CASSLERDSPFHF. CDR3 nucleotides: TGTGCCAGCAGTTTAGAGAGGGATTCACCCTTCCACTTT.

This sequence joins TRBV3-1 and TRBJ1-2; 7 bases fit TRBD1. V shed 3 bases, J shed 5 bases, and the junction held 6 bases outside the gene matches. The CDR3 spans 14 residues. Germline V gene lookup returns CDR1 LGHDT and CDR2 YNNKEL (reference sequence). As DNA, the CDR3 is TGTGCCAGCAGCCATACCGGACAGGATTATGGCTACACCTTC. Protein product: CASSHTGQDYGYTF. Looking up the rest from reference TRBV3-1 and TRBJ1-2 gives the full variable domain: DTAVSQTPKYLVTQMGNDKSIKCEQNLGHDTMYWYKQDSKKFLKIMFSYNNKELIINETVPNRFSPKSPDKAHLNLHINSLELGDSAVYFCASSHTGQDYGYTFGSGTRLTVV.

V and J are TRBV28 and TRBJ1-4; weak D call: TRBD1 (5 bases). CDR3 size: 18 residues. From germline, CDR1 is MDHEN and CDR2 SYDVKM. Trimming took off 3 bases at V and 0 bases at J, with 17 bases between the two ends. In DNA, the CDR3 is TGTGCCAGCAGTTTGATGTTGGGGCACGCCGCAACTAATGAAAAACTGTTTTTT. Amino acid sequence: CASSLMLGHAATNEKLFF.

This clonotype was seen only a few times. The chain is built from TRBV4-3 and TRBJ2-1, with D tentatively TRBD2 (5 bases). This CDR3 has 15 amino acids. Germline CDR1 and CDR2: LGHNA and YSLEER. The ends were cut back, 0 bases at V and 4 bases at J, with 10 bases in the middle. CDR3 in DNA: TGCGCCAGCAGCCAAGATCCAGCGGAATACAATGAGCAGTTCTTC. It codes for CASSQDPAEYNEQFF.

V usage is TRBV5-1 and J usage is TRBJ2-1; TRBD2 matches 11 bases. V lost 4 bases and J lost 6; bases outside the gene matches: 9. The V gene's germline CDR1 is SGHRS and CDR2 YFSETQ. This CDR3 is 16 amino acids long. The CDR3 sequence: CASSKDLAGGINEQFF. The CDR3 DNA sequence: TGCGCCAGCAGCAAGGACCTAGCGGGGGGTATCAATGAGCAGTTCTTC.

V and J are TRBV7-9 and TRBJ1-1, with TRBD1 as a possible D gene (5 bases). The CDR3 extends over 15 amino acids. V was trimmed by 2 bases and J by 1 base, leaving 11 bases between them. The germline CDR1 and CDR2 sequences are SEHNR and FQNEAQ (reference sequence). The CDR3 here is CASSLPGPKNTEAFF. The DNA for the CDR3 is TGTGCCAGCAGCTTACCGGGACCCAAGAACACTGAAGCTTTCTTT.

This chain uses TRBV7-2 with TRBJ2-2; tentatively, D is TRBD2 (5 bases). In germline, CDR1 is SGHTA, CDR2 FQGNSA. V dropped 1 base and J dropped 5 bases, with 11 bases sitting between them. This CDR3 has 15 amino acids. The CDR3 is CASSLVRGGTGELFF. CDR3 coding DNA: TGTGCCAGCAGCTTAGTTCGGGGTGGTACCGGGGAGCTGTTTTTT.

The V call is TRBV20-1, the J call TRBJ1-3; 10 bases fit TRBD1. This CDR3 has 17 residues. Germline V gene sequence: CDR1 DFQATT, CDR2 SNEGSKA (reference sequence). The V segment lost 6 bases and the J segment 4 bases; nucleotides outside the gene matches: 15. The CDR3 DNA reads as TGCAGTGCGCCCCTCGGGACAGGGGAACCTGGCGGAAACACCATATATTTT. It codes for CSAPLGTGEPGGNTIYF.

This clonotype was seen a handful of times. The chain joins TRBV4-1 to TRBJ1-6, with no clear D. The CDR3 is 15 amino acids. Trimming cost V 4 bases and J 11 bases, with 18 bases left between them. The germline V gene has CDR1 MGHRA and CDR2 YSYEKL. CDR3 sequence reads: CASSPGGRSSAPLHF. The CDR3 DNA reads as TGCGCCAGCAGCCCAGGCGGACGCTCATCGGCACCCCTCCACTTT.

The chain is built from TRBV7-6 and TRBJ1-2; D is unclear. V was pared by 5 bases and J by 8 bases, with 9 bases between. Germline-derived CDR1 and CDR2 are SGHVS and FNYEAQ. The CDR3 covers 11 residues. Written as DNA, the CDR3 is TGTGCCAGCAGCCCGAGTGACGGCTACACCTTC. Amino acids: CASSPSDGYTF. Full variable domain (remainder filled in from reference TRBV7-6 and TRBJ1-2): GAGVSQSPRYKVTKRGQDVALRCDPISGHVSLYWYRQALGQGPEFLTYFNYEAQQDKSGLPNDRFSAERPEGSISTLTIQRTEQRDSAMYRCASSPSDGYTFGSGTRLTVV.

This clonotype has a count of ten or more. The J gene is TRBJ2-3, the V gene TRBV7-2; maybe TRBD2 (6 bases). Germline assignment: CDR1 SGHTA and CDR2 FQGNSA. Trimming cost V 2 bases and J 2 bases, with 17 bases left between them. The CDR3 covers 17 residues. CDR3 sequence: CASSLYPTSRLTDTQYF. The CDR3 DNA reads TGTGCCAGCAGCTTATACCCCACTAGCAGGCTCACAGATACGCAGTATTTT.

In this sample, this clonotype turned up many times. V is TRBV7-2 and J is TRBJ2-5; 10 nucleotides line up with TRBD2. The CDR3 spans 16 residues. J was trimmed by 2 bases and V by 1 base; bases with no gene match: 4. Per germline, CDR1 SGHTA and CDR2 FQGNSA. CDR3 sequence (DNA): TGTGCCAGCAGCTTAGGCCTAGCGGGAGATCAAGAGACCCAGTACTTC. It specifies CASSLGLAGDQETQYF. Full variable domain (outside the CDR3, taken from reference TRBV7-2 and TRBJ2-5): GAGVSQSPSNKVTEKGKDVELRCDPISGHTALYWYRQSLGQGLEFLIYFQGNSAPDKSGLPSDRFSAERTGGSVSTLTIQRTQQEDSAVYLCASSLGLAGDQETQYFGPGTRLLVL.

The chain employs TRBV7-2 and TRBJ2-3; 7 nucleotides agree with TRBD1. In germline, CDR1 is SGHTA, CDR2 FQGNSA. Losses at the gene ends were 1 base for V and 2 bases for J; bases not matched to a gene: 6. This CDR3 contains 16 residues. The CDR3 nucleotides read TGTGCCAGCAGCTTAGTAGGGGGCCCTGCCACAGATACGCAGTATTTT. Protein sequence: CASSLVGGPATDTQYF. Complete variable domain (other parts from reference TRBV7-2 and TRBJ2-3): GAGVSQSPSNKVTEKGKDVELRCDPISGHTALYWYRQSLGQGLEFLIYFQGNSAPDKSGLPSDRFSAERTGGSVSTLTIQRTQQEDSAVYLCASSLVGGPATDTQYFGPGTRLTVL.

Ten or more counts support this clonotype. This rearrangement joins TRBV7-2 to TRBJ2-1, with D perhaps matching TRBD2 (7 bases). CDR3 size: 13 residues. Trimming pared 5 bases from V and 12 bases from J, leaving 17 bases between. Per the germline V gene, CDR1 is SGHTA and CDR2 is FQGNSA. CDR3 amino acids: CASSPGGSLGQFF. CDR3 DNA: TGTGCCAGCAGCCCGGGGGGCTCCCTAGGGCAGTTCTTC.

Only one count was recorded for this clonotype. The CDR3 does not close with the conserved phenylalanine or tryptophan, likely indicating a read error. The J gene is TRBJ2-5, the V gene TRBV7-6, with D unclear. The CDR3 is made up of 13 amino acids. Germline CDR1 and CDR2: SGHVS and FNYEAQ. V gave up 1 base and J gave up 3 bases, with 6 bases separating them. The CDR3 region has the DNA TGTGCCAGCAGCTTAGTTGCGGAAGAGACCCAGTACTAC. Translated: CASSLVAEETQYY.

This clonotype was counted between two and nine times. The chain is built from TRBV12-3 or TRBV12-4 and TRBJ1-2, with 10 bases lining up with TRBD1. The CDR3 is 15 amino acids. The V gene end was trimmed by 5 bases and the J gene end by 3 bases; junction bases not matched to a gene: 6. In DNA, the CDR3 is TGTGCCAGCAGTCCCGGACAGGGGGACTACTATGGCTACACCTTC. Translation gives CASSPGQGDYYGYTF.

This clonotype was picked up many times. This rearrangement joins TRBV7-2 to TRBJ2-1; possible D gene TRBD2, 5 bases. Per germline, CDR1 SGHTA and CDR2 FQGNSA. The CDR3 is 16 amino acids. Deletions cut 5 bases from V and 0 bases from J, with 14 bases between. The CDR3 spells CASSIQGLVSYNEQFF. The CDR3 DNA reads TGTGCCAGCAGCATACAAGGACTGGTCTCCTACAATGAGCAGTTCTTC. The full variable domain, rest sourced from reference TRBV7-2 and TRBJ2-1, is GAGVSQSPSNKVTEKGKDVELRCDPISGHTALYWYRQSLGQGLEFLIYFQGNSAPDKSGLPSDRFSAERTGGSVSTLTIQRTQQEDSAVYLCASSIQGLVSYNEQFFGPGTRLTVL.